The present T cell receptor (beta chain) was sequenced within a study of T cell responses to AZD1222 COVID-19 vaccine. Study results and limitations: Donor demographics were predominantly white British with a female majority; clonal diversity may be underestimated.

TCRdb's copy holds only in-frame clones and misses some; the assay was immunoSEQ multiplex PCR. Found here are 100,000 to 120,000 clones, around 88% of them singletons; the top ten hold approximately 6.4%. This clone has more than one count but fewer than ten. What it binds is not known. The clonotype originates from an adult who received the AZD1222 COVID-19 vaccine. This sample comprised peripheral blood, obtained 28 days after the second AZD1222 dose.

The CDR3, as DNA: TGTGCCAGCAGCTTAGCGTTTGCAGGGAGTTGGTCCTACGAGCAGTACTTC. It yields the protein CASSLAFAGSWSYEQYF. V usage is TRBV7-8 and J usage is TRBJ2-7; the D gene could be TRBD1 or TRBD2 (5 bases each). This CDR3 is built from 17 residues. V lost 0 bases to trimming and J lost 1 base, with 16 bases between them. Germline loops: CDR1 SGHVS, CDR2 FQNEAQ.